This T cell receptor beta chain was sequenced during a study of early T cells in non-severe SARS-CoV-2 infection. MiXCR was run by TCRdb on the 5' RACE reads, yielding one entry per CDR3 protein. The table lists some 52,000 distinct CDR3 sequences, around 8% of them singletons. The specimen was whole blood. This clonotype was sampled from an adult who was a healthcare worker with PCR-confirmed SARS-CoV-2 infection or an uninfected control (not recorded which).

CDR3 nucleotides: TGCAGTGCTAGAGAAAGGCAGGGGGTCAATTATGAGCAGTTCTTC. Protein product: CSARERQGVNYEQFF. The chain couples TRBV20-1 to TRBJ2-1; 7 positions agree with TRBD1. Germline trimming cut 0 bases from V and 8 bases from J; bases unmatched to any gene: 10. Germline V gene sequence: CDR1 DFQATT, CDR2 SNEGSKA (reference sequence). This CDR3 region has 15 residues.